These T cell receptor beta chains were read from a single sample in a study of cytomegalovirus exposure and HLA in healthy donors. Sequencing was performed with immunoSEQ multiplex PCR; in TCRdb, only in-frame clones are kept and a portion is missing. The sample yields 150,000 to 200,000 clones, 80% seen once. Sequencing was carried out using PBMCs. These TCRs come from a woman between 40 and 55 years old in good health and CMV-seronegative. Both conserved end residues are part of each CDR3.

TRBV7-2 12 CASSDRPHTIYF
TRBV28 13 CASSLSTYNEQFF
TRBV9 13 CASSVYDSYEQYF
TRBV23-1 13 CASRGTGDTEAFF
TRBV9 15 CASSEGGFTGNTIYF
TRBV28 13 CASSPPNGDTQYF
TRBV28 15 CASSTWTGGVYGYTF
TRBV11-2 14 CASSSGLNTGELFF
TRBV19 14 CASTTGASNQPQHF
TRBV20-1 11 CSTGKKETQYF
TRBV28 13 CASWDRTQEKLFF
TRBV19 16 CASSIAAAGSPDTQYF
TRBV6-5 13 CASSLRQGGGYTF
TRBV18 17 CASSPVATSGGTDTQYF
TRBV4-1 14 CASSSKWPGAAQYF
TRBV19 15 CASSIDRTEGEKLFF
TRBV25-1 16 CASSESRVATNEKLFF
TRBV27 14 CASRRDMSTDTQYF
TRBV5-1 15 CASSLIERDYNEQFF
TRBV30 14 CARTGGGRTDTQYF
TRBV7-3 14 CASSRQGAVDEQFF
TRBV7-9 16 CASSPRGGAEGETQYF
TRBV18 19 CASSLFPGHLITANYGYTF
TRBV4-2 20 CASSQDTGSLAGGNTDTQYF
TRBV4-1 15 CASSQVGGLGYGYTF
TRBV27 14 CASSLFWGDEKLFF
TRBV5-1 14 CASSSGGTYNEQFF
TRBV28 16 CASRHWSGHLSYEQYF
TRBV19 17 CASSINWLAGVGNEQYF
TRBV28 17 CASSLGQRRRGIYGYTF
TRBV6-5 11 CASSQGETQYF
TRBV7-2 16 CASSLGTHSSTDTQYF
TRBV29-1 12 CSVGPLNEKLFF
TRBV27 15 CASSLFAGFGGELFF
TRBV9 16 CASSEGRDSLTGELFF
TRBV27 15 CASSPITGTGPVEFF
TRBV7-6 15 CASSPRGFNTDTQYF
TRBV7-8 13 CASSLIRYNEQFF
TRBV28 16 CASSSTGTGSNSPLHF
TRBV4-3 16 CASSQEGRAGGGELFF
TRBV9 18 CASSAGRDRAIRLVGYTF
TRBV21-1 15 CASSTPDRNIHEQYF
TRBV7-9 15 CASSSREITGNTIYF
TRBV4-2 16 CASSQEWGRWNEKLFF
TRBV10-3 15 CAISRTGPSPAEQYF
TRBV6-4 13 CASSTGTSSEQYF
TRBV19 14 CASSSGLGADTQYF
TRBV6-6 16 CASSYEGLAGGNEQFF
TRBV19 13 CASSPRGGRALHF
TRBV6-4 13 CASSDGAAGELFF
TRBV2 15 CASRDGSLAKNSQYF
TRBV19 15 CASSTRLAGGREQYF
TRBV6-1 15 CASSEGRVSTGELFF
TRBV2 14 CASRVRDTPYEQYF
TRBV10-3 14 CAISVAGSQETQYF
TRBV5-5 16 CASRVWDQRDVDSQYF
TRBV9 14 CASSVDARTGELFF